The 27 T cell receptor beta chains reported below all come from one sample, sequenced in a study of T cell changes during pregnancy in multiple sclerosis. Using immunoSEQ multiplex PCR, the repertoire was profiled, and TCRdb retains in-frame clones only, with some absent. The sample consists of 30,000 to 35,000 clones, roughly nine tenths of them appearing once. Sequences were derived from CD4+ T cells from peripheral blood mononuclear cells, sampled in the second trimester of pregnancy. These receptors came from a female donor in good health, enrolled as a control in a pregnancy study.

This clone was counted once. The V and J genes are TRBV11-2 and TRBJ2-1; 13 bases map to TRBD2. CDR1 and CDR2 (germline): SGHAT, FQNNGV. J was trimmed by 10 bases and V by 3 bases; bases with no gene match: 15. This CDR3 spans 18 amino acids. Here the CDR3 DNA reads TGTGCCAGCAGCTTTACAACAACCGGGACTAGCGGGGTCCGGGAGCAGTTCTTC. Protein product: CASSFTTTGTSGVREQFF.

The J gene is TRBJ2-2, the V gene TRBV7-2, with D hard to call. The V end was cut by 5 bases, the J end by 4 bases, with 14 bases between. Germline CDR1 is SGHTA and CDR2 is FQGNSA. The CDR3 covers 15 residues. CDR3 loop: CASSPRRSFTGELFF. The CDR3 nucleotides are TGTGCCAGCAGCCCGCGACGGAGTTTCACCGGGGAGCTGTTTTTT.

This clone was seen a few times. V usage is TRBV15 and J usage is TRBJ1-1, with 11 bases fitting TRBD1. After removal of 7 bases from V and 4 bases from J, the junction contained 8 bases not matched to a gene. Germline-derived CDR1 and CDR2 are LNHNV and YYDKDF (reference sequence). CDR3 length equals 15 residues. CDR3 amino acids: CATNLGQGVGTEAFF. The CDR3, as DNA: TGTGCCACCAATTTGGGACAGGGGGTGGGCACTGAAGCTTTCTTT.

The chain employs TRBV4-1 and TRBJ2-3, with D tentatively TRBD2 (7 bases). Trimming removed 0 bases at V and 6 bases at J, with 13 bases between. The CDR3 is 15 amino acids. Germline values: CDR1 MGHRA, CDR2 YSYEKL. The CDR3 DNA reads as TGCGCCAGCAGCCAAGAAAAGGGGGGGCCCGATACGCAGTATTTT. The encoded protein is CASSQEKGGPDTQYF.

The CDR3 DNA sequence: TGCAGCGTTGAGGGTGGGGGGGCGACCCAGTACTTC. As protein: CSVEGGGATQYF. V and J are TRBV29-1 and TRBJ2-5, with D perhaps matching TRBD2 (7 bases). Germline values: CDR1 SQVTM, CDR2 ANQGSEA. V lost 3 bases and J 7 bases, leaving 12 bases between the germline ends. The CDR3 runs to 12 residues.

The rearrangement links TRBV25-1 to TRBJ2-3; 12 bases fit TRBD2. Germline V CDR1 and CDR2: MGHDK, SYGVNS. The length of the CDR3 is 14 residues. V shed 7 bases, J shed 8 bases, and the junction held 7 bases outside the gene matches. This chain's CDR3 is CASKLAGGLGTQYF. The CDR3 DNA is TGTGCCAGCAAACTAGCGGGGGGCCTGGGTACGCAGTATTTT.

The CDR3 reads CASTQRGEGNEQFF. CDR3 bases: TGTGCCAGTACCCAACGGGGGGAAGGGAATGAGCAGTTCTTC. This chain connects TRBV19 to TRBJ2-1; 7 positions agree with TRBD2. Germline CDR1 LNHDA, CDR2 SQIVND (reference sequence). This CDR3 region has 14 residues. V lost 7 bases and J lost 7; bases outside the gene matches: 10.

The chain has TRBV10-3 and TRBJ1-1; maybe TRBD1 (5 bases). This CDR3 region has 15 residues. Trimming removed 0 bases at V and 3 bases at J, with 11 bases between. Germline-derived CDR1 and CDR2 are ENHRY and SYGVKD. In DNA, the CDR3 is TGTGCCATCAGTGAGTCGGGGGGGGGATACACTGAAGCTTTCTTT. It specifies CAISESGGGYTEAFF.

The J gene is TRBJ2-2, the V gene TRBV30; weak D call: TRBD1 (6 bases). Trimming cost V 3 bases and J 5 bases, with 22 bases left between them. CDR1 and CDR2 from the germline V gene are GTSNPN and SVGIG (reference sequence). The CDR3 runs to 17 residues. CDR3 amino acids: CAWSLNNGVRGTGELFF. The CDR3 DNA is TGTGCCTGGAGCCTCAACAATGGCGTCAGGGGAACCGGGGAGCTGTTTTTT.

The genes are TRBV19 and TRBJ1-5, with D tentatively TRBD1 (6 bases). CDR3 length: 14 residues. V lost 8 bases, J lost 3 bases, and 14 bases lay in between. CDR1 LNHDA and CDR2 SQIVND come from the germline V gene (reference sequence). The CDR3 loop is CASDYGQINQPQHF. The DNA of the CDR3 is TGTGCCAGTGACTACGGACAGATCAATCAGCCCCAGCATTTT.

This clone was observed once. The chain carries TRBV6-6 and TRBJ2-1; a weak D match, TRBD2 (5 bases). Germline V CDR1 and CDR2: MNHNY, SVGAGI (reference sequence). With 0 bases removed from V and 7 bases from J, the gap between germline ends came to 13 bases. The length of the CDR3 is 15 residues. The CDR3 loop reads CASSYSGPSWNEQFF. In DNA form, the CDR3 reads TGTGCCAGCAGTTACTCCGGACCTAGCTGGAATGAGCAGTTCTTC.

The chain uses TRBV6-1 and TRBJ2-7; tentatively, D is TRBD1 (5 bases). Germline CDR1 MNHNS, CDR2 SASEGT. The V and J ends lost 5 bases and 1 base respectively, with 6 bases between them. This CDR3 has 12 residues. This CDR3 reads CASSPGSYEQYF. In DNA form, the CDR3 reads TGTGCCAGCAGTCCAGGGTCCTACGAGCAGTACTTC.

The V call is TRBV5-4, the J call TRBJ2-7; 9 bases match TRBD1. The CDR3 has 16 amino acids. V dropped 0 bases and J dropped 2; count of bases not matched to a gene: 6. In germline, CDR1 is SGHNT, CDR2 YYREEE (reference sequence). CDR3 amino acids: CASSLGGQGLTYEQYF. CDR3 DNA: TGTGCCAGCAGCTTGGGAGGACAGGGGCTTACCTACGAGCAGTACTTC.

This CDR3 is CASSPRIRDRGSDTEAFF. DNA of the CDR3: TGTGCCAGCTCACCACGTATCAGGGACAGGGGATCGGACACTGAAGCTTTCTTT. V usage is TRBV18 and J usage is TRBJ1-1; TRBD1 matches at 10 bases. The V and J ends lost 1 base and 3 bases, in that order; junction bases with no gene match: 11. The CDR3 is 18 amino acids. From germline, CDR1 is KGHSH and CDR2 LQKENI.

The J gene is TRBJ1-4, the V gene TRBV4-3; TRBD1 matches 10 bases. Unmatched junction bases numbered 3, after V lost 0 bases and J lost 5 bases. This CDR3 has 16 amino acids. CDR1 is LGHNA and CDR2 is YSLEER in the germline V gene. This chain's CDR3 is CASSQDRGQGNEKLFF. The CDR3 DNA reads TGCGCCAGCAGCCAAGATAGGGGACAGGGGAATGAAAAACTGTTTTTT.

CDR3 amino acids: CASSLAPVGTPEAFF. In nucleotides, the CDR3 is TGTGCCAGCAGCTTAGCGCCGGTAGGGACACCTGAAGCTTTCTTT. The rearrangement joins TRBV7-9 to TRBJ1-1; a possible D gene is TRBD1 (6 bases). The V gene's germline CDR1 is SEHNR and CDR2 FQNEAQ (reference sequence). V dropped 0 bases and J dropped 6 bases, with 14 bases sitting between them. This CDR3 is 15 amino acids long.

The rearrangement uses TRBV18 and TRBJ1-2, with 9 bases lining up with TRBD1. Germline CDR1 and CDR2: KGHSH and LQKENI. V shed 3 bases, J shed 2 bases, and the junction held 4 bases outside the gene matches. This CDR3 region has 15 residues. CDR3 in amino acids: CASSPGTGRNYGYTF. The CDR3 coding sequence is TGTGCCAGCTCACCGGGGACAGGGAGGAACTATGGCTACACCTTC.

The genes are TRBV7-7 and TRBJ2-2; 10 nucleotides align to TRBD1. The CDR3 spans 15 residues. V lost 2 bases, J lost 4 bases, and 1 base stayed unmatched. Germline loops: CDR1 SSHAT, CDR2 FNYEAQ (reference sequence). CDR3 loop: CASSLRQGATGELFF. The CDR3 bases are TGTGCCAGCAGCTTACGACAGGGGGCCACCGGGGAGCTGTTTTTT.

The CDR3 sequence is CASSLARERSYNEQFF. The CDR3 region has the DNA TGTGCCAGCAGCTTAGCGCGGGAGAGGTCCTACAATGAGCAGTTCTTC. This chain links TRBV7-9 with TRBJ2-1, with 7 bases lining up with TRBD2. J was trimmed by 1 base and V by 0 bases; bases with no gene match: 3. Per the germline V gene, CDR1 is SEHNR and CDR2 is FQNEAQ (reference sequence). The CDR3 contains 16 residues.

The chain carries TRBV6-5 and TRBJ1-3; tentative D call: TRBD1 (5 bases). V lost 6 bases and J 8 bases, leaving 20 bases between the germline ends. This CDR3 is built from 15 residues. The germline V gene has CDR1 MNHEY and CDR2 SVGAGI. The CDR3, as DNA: TGTGCCAGCAGAATAGCAAAGGGGAATCACTACACCATATATTTT. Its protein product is CASRIAKGNHYTIYF.

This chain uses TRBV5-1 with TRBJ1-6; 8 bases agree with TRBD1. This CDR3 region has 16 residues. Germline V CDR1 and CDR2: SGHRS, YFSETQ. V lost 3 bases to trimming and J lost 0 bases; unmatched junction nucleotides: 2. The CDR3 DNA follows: TGCGCCAGCAGCTGGGACAGGAGCTCCTATAATTCACCCCTCCACTTT. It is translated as CASSWDRSSYNSPLHF.

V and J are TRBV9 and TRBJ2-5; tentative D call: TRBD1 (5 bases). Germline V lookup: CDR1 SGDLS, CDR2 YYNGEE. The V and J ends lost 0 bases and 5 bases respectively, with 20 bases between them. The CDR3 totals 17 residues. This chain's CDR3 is CASSVDPQGLVRETQYF. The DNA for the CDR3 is TGTGCCAGCAGCGTAGATCCTCAGGGCCTCGTTAGGGAGACCCAGTACTTC.

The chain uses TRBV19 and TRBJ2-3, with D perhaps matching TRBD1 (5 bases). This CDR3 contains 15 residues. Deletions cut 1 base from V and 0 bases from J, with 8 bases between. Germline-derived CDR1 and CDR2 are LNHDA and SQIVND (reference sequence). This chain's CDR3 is CASSIGQGSTDTQYF. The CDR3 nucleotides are TGTGCCAGTAGTATAGGGCAGGGTAGCACAGATACGCAGTATTTT. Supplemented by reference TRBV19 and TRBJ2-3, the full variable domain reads DGGITQSPKYLFRKEGQNVTLSCEQNLNHDAMYWYRQDPGQGLRLIYYSQIVNDFQKGDIAEGYSVSREKKESFPLTVTSAQKNPTAFYLCASSIGQGSTDTQYFGPGTRLTVL.

DNA for the CDR3: TGTGCCAGCAGTCCTAGCGGGGGAGGGGATACGCAGTATTTT. Translated, it gives CASSPSGGGDTQYF. The chain combines TRBV7-6 with TRBJ2-3; 10 positions agree with TRBD2. V lost 6 bases and J lost 6; bases outside the gene matches: 6. CDR3 length: 14 amino acids. CDR1 is SGHVS, CDR2 FNYEAQ, per germline.

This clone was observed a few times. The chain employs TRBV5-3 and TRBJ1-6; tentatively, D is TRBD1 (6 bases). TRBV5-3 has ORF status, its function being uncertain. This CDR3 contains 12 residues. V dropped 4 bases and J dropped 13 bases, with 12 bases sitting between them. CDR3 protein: CARSPPGVPLHF. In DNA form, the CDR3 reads TGTGCCAGAAGCCCTCCAGGGGTTCCCCTCCACTTT.

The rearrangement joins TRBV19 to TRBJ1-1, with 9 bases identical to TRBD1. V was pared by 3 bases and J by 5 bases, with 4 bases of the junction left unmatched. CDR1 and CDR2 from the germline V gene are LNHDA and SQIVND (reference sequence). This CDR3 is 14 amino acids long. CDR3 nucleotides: TGTGCCAGTAGTATGGGGACAGGGCGGACTGAAGCTTTCTTT. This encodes CASSMGTGRTEAFF.

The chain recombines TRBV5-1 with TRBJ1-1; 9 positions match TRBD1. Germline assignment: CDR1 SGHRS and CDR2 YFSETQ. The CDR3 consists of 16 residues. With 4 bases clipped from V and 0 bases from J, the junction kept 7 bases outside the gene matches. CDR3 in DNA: TGCGCCAGCAGCCCTCCCGGGACAGGGCTGAACACTGAAGCTTTCTTT. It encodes CASSPPGTGLNTEAFF.